This T cell receptor beta chain was retrieved from a study of T cell responses to AZD1222 COVID-19 vaccine. Using immunoSEQ multiplex PCR, the repertoire was profiled, and TCRdb retains in-frame clones only, with some absent. The data show 75,000 to 100,000 clones, around 94% seen once. The count of this clone is one. The V end lost 0 bases, the J end lost 4 bases, and 11 bases lay between the germline ends. Germline CDR1 reads SGDLS; CDR2 reads YYNGEE. This CDR3 spans 15 amino acids. The source material was peripheral blood, sampled on day 0 of AZD1222 vaccination. This chain connects TRBV9 to TRBJ1-3, with D uncertain. The source of this sequence is an adult in good health. This chain's CDR3 is CASSVERPSGNTIYF. DNA for the CDR3: TGTGCCAGCAGCGTAGAGCGGCCGTCGGGAAACACCATATATTTT.